This record concerns one T cell receptor beta chain sequence. TCRdb keeps only in-frame clones here, not all; method: immunoSEQ multiplex PCR. Here the sample spans 150,000 or so clones, roughly 83% being singletons. The entry originates in a study of blood T cell repertoires in COVID-19. With 4 bases clipped from V and 7 bases from J, the junction kept 8 bases outside the gene matches. The CDR3 is 14 residues long. The germline gives CDR1 SGHRS, CDR2 YFSETQ. The chain uses TRBV5-1 and TRBJ1-2, with 9 nucleotides matching TRBD1. The clonotype originates from a woman older than 75 with acute or convalescent COVID-19. Material: peripheral blood. The CDR3 region has the DNA TGCGCCAGCAGCCCAGATAGGACAGGGGTTGGCTACACCTTC. Its protein product is CASSPDRTGVGYTF.